This T cell receptor (beta chain) was recovered during a study of T-cell reconstitution after alpha-beta-depleted transplantation in children. From germline, CDR1 is MRHNA and CDR2 SNTAGT. The CDR3 loop spans 19 amino acids. V was pared by 7 bases and J by 0 bases, with 14 bases of the junction left unmatched. Note on this clonotype: The antigen is undetermined.

Study outcomes and limitations: Surviving recipient T cells and thymic progenitors accounted for the high day-60 TCRbeta diversity observed in some patients. Expanded graft clones, several hundred of them, were reportedly the source of alpha-beta T cells about two months after transplant. Most T-cell counts and diversity one year after the transplant came from T cells that were newly produced.

Molecular barcoding with unique molecular identifiers was used for the TCRbeta library. Via MiXCR, TCRdb re-called the PCR reads, giving one row per CDR3 protein. Here the sample spans some 300,000 distinct CDR3 sequences, approximately 7.3% being singletons. This receptor was obtained from a female patient aged 2-15 years who had a stem cell transplant for Fanconi anemia, so the T cells may come from the graft donor. The chain links TRBV6-4 to TRBJ1-5; 11 nucleotides align to TRBD1. This sample comprised peripheral blood, obtained 360 days after TCRalphabeta/CD19-depleted stem cell transplant. In nucleotides, the CDR3 is TGTGCCAGCAATCGTCGGTCGGGGACAGGGGGAGGTAGCAATCAGCCCCAGCATTTT. It codes for CASNRRSGTGGGSNQPQHF.